Detailed here is one T cell receptor (beta chain). Its specificity is unknown. It was with a sample-barcoded 5' primer and a J-beta primer mix that a second PCR of roughly 6 to 12 cycles was run. TCRdb passed the 5' RACE reads through MiXCR, listing each CDR3 protein once. The sample records 1.5 million to 2 million distinct CDR3 sequences, around half being singletons. This record belongs to a study of blood T cells in healthy people across ages. Study-level information: Researchers report that template switching captured about one barcoded beta molecule per two T cells.

Germline V lookup: CDR1 MNHNS, CDR2 SASEGT. The V gene lost 1 base and the J gene lost 6 bases, with 22 bases spanning the gap. The CDR3 has 17 amino acids. Study-level findings and limits: Naive T cell percentage and TCR beta diversity correlated strongly. Expanded clonotype shifts may have been confounded, as the donors had an unknown CMV status. Roughly linear age-related decline in beta diversity appeared, significant by age around 42.

The chain uses TRBV6-1 and TRBJ2-7; possibly TRBD1 for D (6 bases). Input material: blood. This receptor was taken from a woman aged 40 to 49 in good health. The CDR3 spells CASSEGLGGARGGEQYF. The CDR3 region has the DNA TGTGCCAGCAGTGAAGGCTTAGGGGGTGCTCGTGGTGGCGAGCAGTACTTC.